Below are 14 T cell receptor beta chains sequenced from a single sample in a study of T cell responses to AZD1222 COVID-19 vaccine (dated by TCRdb to the early 2020s). Receptors were amplified or captured by the immunoSEQ multiplex PCR assay. TCRdb limited this immuneACCESS table to in-frame rearrangements with V and J called. A share of clones is missing; checked studies link under half to unresolved V genes, and the rest is unexplained. The sample includes 90,000 to 110,000 clones, with approximately 86% observed a single time. The ten top clones hold roughly 12% of the sample. The sample's time point label is to be understood as: baseline before first vaccination. The label giving this sample's treatment or condition can be read as: meningococcal conjugate vaccine given as trial control. Sequences were derived from peripheral blood, sampled on day 0 of MenACWY control vaccination. The receptors were gathered from an adult in good health.

The chain combines TRBV11-2 with TRBJ2-5; perhaps TRBD2 as D (6 bases). Trimming cost V 1 base and J 2 bases, with 11 bases left between them. The CDR3 covers 15 residues. Germline values: CDR1 SGHAT, CDR2 FQNNGV. The CDR3 sequence is CASSLAGAQQETQYF. The CDR3 region has the DNA TGTGCCAGCAGCTTAGCGGGAGCCCAGCAAGAGACCCAGTACTTC.

This rearrangement joins TRBV19 to TRBJ1-2; D is possibly TRBD1 (5 bases). Per the germline V gene, CDR1 is LNHDA and CDR2 is SQIVND (reference sequence). V lost 2 bases and J lost 2, with 12 bases in between. The length of the CDR3 is 15 residues. The CDR3 region has the DNA TGTGCCAGTAGTATAAAGGACATTTTCAACTATGGCTACACCTTC. Its translation is CASSIKDIFNYGYTF.

The chain combines TRBV11-2 with TRBJ2-7, with a weak D call TRBD1 (6 bases). Germline CDR1 SGHAT, CDR2 FQNNGV. The CDR3 loop spans 14 amino acids. V dropped 8 bases and J dropped 2 bases, with 16 bases sitting between them. CDR3 residues: CASHGQLSTYEQYF. In DNA, the CDR3 is TGTGCCAGCCACGGACAGTTATCGACCTACGAGCAGTACTTC.

V usage is TRBV7-9 and J usage is TRBJ1-3, with D possibly matching TRBD1 (6 bases). From germline, CDR1 is SEHNR and CDR2 FQNEAQ (reference sequence). CDR3 length equals 18 residues. Trimming took 1 base from V and 2 from J, leaving 18 bases between them. CDR3 bases: TGTGCCAGCAGCTTAGGCTTAAGAAGCGGGACAACTGGAAACACCATATATTTT. Protein: CASSLGLRSGTTGNTIYF.

The genes are TRBV19 and TRBJ1-4; D perhaps matches TRBD1 (5 bases). The V and J ends lost 3 bases and 8 bases respectively, with 13 bases between them. CDR3 size: 14 residues. Looked up from germline, CDR1 is LNHDA and CDR2 is SQIVND (reference sequence). The CDR3, as DNA: TGTGCCAGTAGTATTTGGGGGGATCGGGAAAAACTGTTTTTT. Amino acids: CASSIWGDREKLFF.

The chain combines TRBV5-1 with TRBJ2-3; D perhaps matches TRBD2 (6 bases). Trimming cost V 5 bases and J 4 bases, with 14 bases left between them. This CDR3 is 14 amino acids long. Germline-derived CDR1 and CDR2 are SGHRS and YFSETQ. CDR3 loop: CASRVQPGADTQYF. CDR3 nucleotide sequence: TGCGCCAGCAGGGTCCAGCCGGGGGCAGATACGCAGTATTTT.

This clone was picked up many times. This rearrangement joins TRBV9 to TRBJ2-5, with 8 nucleotides matching TRBD2. Germline V CDR1 and CDR2: SGDLS, YYNGEE. The CDR3 sequence is 19 residues long. J lost 3 bases, V lost 1 base, and 17 bases had no gene match. CDR3 in DNA: TGTGCCAGCAGCGTACGGCCGGCGGGGGGTCTGGGAATGGAAGAGACCCAGTACTTC. Translation gives CASSVRPAGGLGMEETQYF.

The CDR3 coding sequence is TGTGCCAGCAGCTCCTCTGGACAGGGTATACTAGATACGCAGTATTTT. Residues: CASSSSGQGILDTQYF. The chain has TRBV7-2 and TRBJ2-3, with 8 positions matching TRBD1. Trimming at V came to 4 bases and at J to 5 bases, leaving 11 bases not matched to a gene. This CDR3 has 16 residues. Germline V gene sequence: CDR1 SGHTA, CDR2 FQGNSA.

The rearrangement joins TRBV7-2 to TRBJ1-1; the match to TRBD1 covers 11 bases. The V gene's germline CDR1 is SGHTA and CDR2 FQGNSA. J gave up 10 bases and V 4 bases, and 2 bases lay outside the gene matches. The CDR3 spans 12 residues. In nucleotides, the CDR3 is TGTGCCAGCAGCTCTGGACAGGGGGCAGCTTTCTTT. Protein sequence: CASSSGQGAAFF.

The V call is TRBV19, the J call TRBJ2-7; D may be TRBD2 (6 bases). Trimming pared 1 base from V and 0 bases from J, leaving 10 bases between. CDR3 length: 15 amino acids. Germline V CDR1 and CDR2: LNHDA, SQIVND (reference sequence). The DNA for the CDR3 is TGTGCCAGTAGTATAGGTGGAGCGGGCTCCTACGAGCAGTACTTC. Its protein product is CASSIGGAGSYEQYF.

CDR3 region: CASSPLGIASGSNEQYF. The CDR3 region has the DNA TGTGCCAGCAGCCCCCTTGGTATTGCCAGCGGGAGTAACGAGCAGTACTTC. V is TRBV3-1 (or the pseudogene TRBV3-2) and J is TRBJ2-7; 8 bases agree with TRBD2. The CDR3 is 17 amino acids. The V gene's germline CDR1 is LGHDT and CDR2 YNNKEL (reference sequence). V trimming: 4 bases; J trimming: 5 bases; junction bases outside the gene matches: 16.

V and J are TRBV6-5 and TRBJ2-3; the match to TRBD2 covers 12 bases. The ends lost 6 bases at V and 8 bases at J; junction bases unmatched: 9. The germline V gene encodes CDR1 MNHEY and CDR2 SVGAGI. The CDR3 loop spans 15 amino acids. CDR3 sequence (DNA): TGTGCCAGCAGGGTGACTAGCGGGAGTATCGGTACGCAGTATTTT. It is translated as CASRVTSGSIGTQYF.

This chain uses TRBV4-1 with TRBJ1-5; maybe TRBD1 (5 bases). V lost 2 bases and J lost 9, with 17 bases in between. Germline-derived CDR1 and CDR2 are MGHRA and YSYEKL. CDR3 length equals 15 residues. The CDR3 nucleotides are TGCGCCAGCAGCCAAAACCCGACAGTTCTTGGGCCCCAGCATTTT. Its protein product is CASSQNPTVLGPQHF.

The rearrangement uses TRBV2 and TRBJ2-1; 10 nucleotides match TRBD2. CDR1 SNHLY and CDR2 FYNNEI come from the germline V gene. This CDR3 region has 15 residues. V was pared by 3 bases and J by 8 bases, with 7 bases of the junction left unmatched. The CDR3 is CASSDRAGGMYEQFF. In DNA form, the CDR3 reads TGTGCCAGCAGTGATCGAGCGGGGGGGATGTATGAGCAGTTCTTC. The full variable domain, with the rest looked up from reference TRBV2 and TRBJ2-1, is EPEVTQTPSHQVTQMGQEVILRCVPISNHLYFYWYRQILGQKVEFLVSFYNNEISEKSEIFDDQFSVERPDGSNFTLKIRSTKLEDSAMYFCASSDRAGGMYEQFFGPGTRLTVL.